Each of the 11 T cell receptor beta chains below was sequenced from the same sample in a study of OX40 agonist ivuxolimab in advanced cancers. Profiled with immunoSEQ multiplex PCR; TCRdb holds only in-frame clones, not every one. The profile shows some 80,000 clones, roughly 84% of them singletons. The sample consisted of CD4+ or CD8+ T cells sorted from blood, taken in a trial of the OX40 agonist ivuxolimab. These receptor sequences come from an adult with an advanced solid tumor such as melanoma, head and neck, liver or kidney cancer.

The gene calls are TRBV4-1 and TRBJ1-2, with 8 bases matching TRBD1. Germline V CDR1 and CDR2: MGHRA, YSYEKL. The J segment lost 5 bases and the V segment lost 1 base, leaving 18 bases of the junction unmatched. The CDR3 covers 19 residues. The CDR3 here is CASSQAQDGQGTIYYGYTF. CDR3 nucleotide sequence: TGCGCCAGCAGCCAAGCCCAGGACGGACAGGGTACGATTTATTATGGCTACACCTTC.

Regarding this clone: Germline and junction disagree at one end, which may indicate a read error. The J gene is TRBJ2-7, the V gene TRBV10-1; TRBD1 is a possible D gene (6 bases). Germline-derived CDR1 and CDR2 are WNHNN and SYGVQD (reference sequence). The CDR3 spans 16 residues. The chain's CDR3 is CASTRTAHRLTYGQYF. The CDR3 bases are TGCGCCAGCACAAGGACAGCTCACCGACTTACCTACGGGCAGTACTTC.

This rearrangement joins TRBV11-2 to TRBJ2-1, with D unclear. V shed 4 bases and J shed 4 bases, with 8 bases lying between them. Germline loops: CDR1 SGHAT, CDR2 FQNNGV. The CDR3 is 13 amino acids. The CDR3 protein is CASSSPGYNEQFF. CDR3 DNA sequence: TGTGCCAGCAGCTCTCCTGGTTACAATGAGCAGTTCTTC.

This clone was seen many times. The J gene is TRBJ1-1, the V gene TRBV19, with TRBD1 as a possible D gene (6 bases). Looked up from germline, CDR1 is LNHDA and CDR2 is SQIVND (reference sequence). V was pared by 6 bases and J by 4 bases, with 18 bases between. This CDR3 has 15 amino acids. The CDR3 DNA reads as TGTGCCAGTAGAAGATTTTCGGGAGGGGGCACTGAAGCTTTCTTT. Its protein is CASRRFSGGGTEAFF.

CDR3 nucleotides: TGTGCCAGCAGCCCTCCTAGCGGGAGTGTCAATGAGCAGTTCTTC. Translation: CASSPPSGSVNEQFF. The chain employs TRBV11-2 and TRBJ2-1; TRBD2 agrees at 10 bases. Germline V lookup: CDR1 SGHAT, CDR2 FQNNGV. V shed 5 bases and J 6 bases; nucleotides not matched to a gene: 7. The CDR3 consists of 15 residues.

This clone occurred a few times. This chain joins TRBV5-1 and TRBJ1-1, with 8 bases aligning to TRBD1. Germline V gives CDR1 SGHRS, CDR2 YFSETQ. After removal of 4 bases from V and 2 bases from J, the junction contained 4 bases not matched to a gene. The CDR3 is 14 amino acids. The chain's CDR3 is CASSTTGDNTEAFF. The CDR3 DNA sequence: TGCGCCAGCAGCACGACAGGGGACAACACTGAAGCTTTCTTT.

The V call is TRBV29-1, the J call TRBJ1-1; D remains unclear. Germline V gene lookup returns CDR1 SQVTM and CDR2 ANQGSEA. This CDR3 contains 12 residues. The V and J ends lost 4 bases and 1 base respectively, with 7 bases between them. CDR3 sequence reads: CSVVRGNTEAFF. As DNA, the CDR3 is TGCAGCGTTGTGAGAGGGAACACTGAAGCTTTCTTT.

This chain joins TRBV7-8 and TRBJ1-1; 7 bases match TRBD1. This CDR3 has 15 amino acids. The ends lost 5 bases at V and 7 bases at J; junction bases unmatched: 13. Germline CDR1 is SGHVS and CDR2 is FQNEAQ. The CDR3 protein is CASSPGRQGWGEAFF. The CDR3 DNA is TGTGCCAGCAGCCCAGGACGACAGGGTTGGGGTGAAGCTTTCTTT.

The rearrangement joins TRBV18 to TRBJ2-3; 8 bases map to TRBD1. The CDR3 is 20 amino acids. Germline V gene sequence: CDR1 KGHSH, CDR2 LQKENI. J lost 7 bases, V lost 6 bases, and 27 bases had no gene match. CDR3 nucleotides: TGTGCCAGCTCGCAAGAGAGGACAGCAGGGGGCCCGGGGCGTATTAATACGCAGTATTTT. It encodes CASSQERTAGGPGRINTQYF.

This chain uses TRBV7-9 with TRBJ1-1; TRBD1 matches 7 bases. V trimming: 1 base; J trimming: 3 bases; junction bases outside the gene matches: 2. The CDR3 covers 14 residues. Germline V gene lookup returns CDR1 SEHNR and CDR2 FQNEAQ (reference sequence). CDR3: CASSLERGHTEAFF. The CDR3 DNA reads as TGTGCCAGCAGCTTAGAAAGGGGGCACACTGAAGCTTTCTTT.

This clone came up once. The chain links TRBV11-2 to TRBJ1-2; possible D gene TRBD1, 5 bases. The CDR3 is 12 amino acids. Germline V gene data show CDR1 as SGHAT and CDR2 as FQNNGV. V lost 8 bases, J lost 6 bases, and 13 bases lay in between. This CDR3 reads CASGGLGDGYTF. In DNA, the CDR3 is TGTGCCAGCGGGGGTCTCGGGGATGGCTACACCTTC.